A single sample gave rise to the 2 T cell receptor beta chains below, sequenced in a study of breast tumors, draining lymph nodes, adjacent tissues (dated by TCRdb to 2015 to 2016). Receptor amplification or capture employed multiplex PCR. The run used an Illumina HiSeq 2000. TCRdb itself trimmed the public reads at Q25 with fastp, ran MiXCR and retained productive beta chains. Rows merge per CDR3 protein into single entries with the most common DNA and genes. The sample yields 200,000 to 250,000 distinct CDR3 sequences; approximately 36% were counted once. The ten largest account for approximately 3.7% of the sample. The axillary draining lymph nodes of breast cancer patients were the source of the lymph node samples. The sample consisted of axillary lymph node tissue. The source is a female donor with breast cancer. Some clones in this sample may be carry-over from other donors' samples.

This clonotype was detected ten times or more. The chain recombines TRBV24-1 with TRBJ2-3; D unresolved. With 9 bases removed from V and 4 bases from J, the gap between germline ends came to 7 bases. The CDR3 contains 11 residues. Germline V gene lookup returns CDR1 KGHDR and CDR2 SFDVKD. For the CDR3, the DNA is TGTGCCACCGCCGAGGCAGATACGCAGTATTTT. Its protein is CATAEADTQYF.

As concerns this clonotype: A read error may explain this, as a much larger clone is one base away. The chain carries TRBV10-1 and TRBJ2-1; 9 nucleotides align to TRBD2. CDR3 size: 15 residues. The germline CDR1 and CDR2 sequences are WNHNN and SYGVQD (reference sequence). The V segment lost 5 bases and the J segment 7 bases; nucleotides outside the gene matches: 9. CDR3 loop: CASSNSGRGANEQFF. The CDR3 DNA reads TGCGCCAGCAGTAATAGCGGGAGAGGCGCTAATGAGCAGTTCTTC.